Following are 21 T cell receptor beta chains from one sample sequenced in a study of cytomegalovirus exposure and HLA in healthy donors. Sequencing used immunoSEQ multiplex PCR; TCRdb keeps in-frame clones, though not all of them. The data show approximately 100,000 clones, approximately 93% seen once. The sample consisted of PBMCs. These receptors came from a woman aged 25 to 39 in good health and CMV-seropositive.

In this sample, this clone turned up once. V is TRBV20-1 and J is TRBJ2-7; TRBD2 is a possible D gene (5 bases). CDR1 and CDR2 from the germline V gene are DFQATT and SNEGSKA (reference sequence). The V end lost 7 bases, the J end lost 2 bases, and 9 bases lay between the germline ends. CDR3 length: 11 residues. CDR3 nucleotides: TGCAGTGATCGGGGTGCCTACGAGCAGTACTTC. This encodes CSDRGAYEQYF.

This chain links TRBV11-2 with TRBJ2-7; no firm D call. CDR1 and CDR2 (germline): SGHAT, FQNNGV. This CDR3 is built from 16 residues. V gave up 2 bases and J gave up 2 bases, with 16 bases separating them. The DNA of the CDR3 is TGTGCCAGCAGCTTACCCTTTAGAGTTGCGGCCTACGAGCAGTACTTC. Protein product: CASSLPFRVAAYEQYF.

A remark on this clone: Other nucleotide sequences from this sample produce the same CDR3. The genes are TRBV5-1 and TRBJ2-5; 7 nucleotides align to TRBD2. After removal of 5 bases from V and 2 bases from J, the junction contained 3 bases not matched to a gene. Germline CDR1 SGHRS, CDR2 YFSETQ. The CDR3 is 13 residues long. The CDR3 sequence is CASSGAGQETQYF. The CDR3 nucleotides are TGCGCCAGCAGTGGAGCGGGACAAGAGACCCAGTACTTC. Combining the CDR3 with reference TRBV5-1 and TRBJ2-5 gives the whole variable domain KAGVTQTPRYLIKTRGQQVTLSCSPISGHRSVSWYQQTPGQGLQFLFEYFSETQRNKGNFPGRFSGRQFSNSRSEMNVSTLELGDSALYLCASSGAGQETQYFGPGTRLLVL.

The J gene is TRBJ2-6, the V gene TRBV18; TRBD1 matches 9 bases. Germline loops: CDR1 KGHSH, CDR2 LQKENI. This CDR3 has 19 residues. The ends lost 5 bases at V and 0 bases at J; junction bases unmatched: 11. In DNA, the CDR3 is TGTGCCAGCTCAGCGTCTTGGGGACAGGGAATCTCTGGGGCCAACGTCCTGACTTTC. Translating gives CASSASWGQGISGANVLTF.

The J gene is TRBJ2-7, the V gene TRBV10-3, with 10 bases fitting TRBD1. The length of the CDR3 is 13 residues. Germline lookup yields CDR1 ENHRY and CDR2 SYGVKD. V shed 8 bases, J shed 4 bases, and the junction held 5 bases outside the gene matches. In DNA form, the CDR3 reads TGTGCCATCGGGACAGGGGAAACGTACGAGCAGTACTTC. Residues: CAIGTGETYEQYF.

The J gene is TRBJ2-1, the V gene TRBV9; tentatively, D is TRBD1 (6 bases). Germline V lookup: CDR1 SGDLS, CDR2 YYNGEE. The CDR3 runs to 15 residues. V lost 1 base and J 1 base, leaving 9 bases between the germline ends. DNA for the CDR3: TGTGCCAGCAGCGTATACCAGGGGTCCTACAATGAGCAGTTCTTC. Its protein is CASSVYQGSYNEQFF.

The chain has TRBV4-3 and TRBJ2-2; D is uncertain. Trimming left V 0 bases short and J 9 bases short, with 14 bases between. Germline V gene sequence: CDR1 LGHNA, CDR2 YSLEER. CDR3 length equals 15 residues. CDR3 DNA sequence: TGCGCCAGCAGCCAAGATGAGGCCGAACACCGGGAGCTGTTTTTT. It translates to CASSQDEAEHRELFF.

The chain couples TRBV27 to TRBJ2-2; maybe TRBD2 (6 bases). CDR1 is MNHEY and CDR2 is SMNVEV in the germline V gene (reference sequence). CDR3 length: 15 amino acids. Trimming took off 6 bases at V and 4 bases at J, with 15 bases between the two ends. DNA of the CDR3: TGTGCCAGCAGGGCCCTTGGGGGGACCACCGGGGAGCTGTTTTTT. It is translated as CASRALGGTTGELFF.

The CDR3 bases are TGTGCCAGCAGTCTCAAAGGGAGGGGAAGCCAGCCCCAGCATTTT. Its protein is CASSLKGRGSQPQHF. The V gene is TRBV28, the J gene TRBJ1-5; D might be TRBD1 (5 bases). V was clipped by 5 bases and J by 7 bases, with 18 bases between them. The germline CDR1 and CDR2 sequences are MDHEN and SYDVKM. This CDR3 spans 15 amino acids.

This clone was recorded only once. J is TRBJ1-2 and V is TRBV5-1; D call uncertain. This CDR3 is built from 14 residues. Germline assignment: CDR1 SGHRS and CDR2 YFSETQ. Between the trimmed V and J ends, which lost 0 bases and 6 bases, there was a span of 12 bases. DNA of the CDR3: TGCGCCAGCAGCTTGGAGGCGGGGAACCATGGCTACACCTTC. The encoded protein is CASSLEAGNHGYTF. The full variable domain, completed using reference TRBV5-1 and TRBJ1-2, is KAGVTQTPRYLIKTRGQQVTLSCSPISGHRSVSWYQQTPGQGLQFLFEYFSETQRNKGNFPGRFSGRQFSNSRSEMNVSTLELGDSALYLCASSLEAGNHGYTFGSGTRLTVV.

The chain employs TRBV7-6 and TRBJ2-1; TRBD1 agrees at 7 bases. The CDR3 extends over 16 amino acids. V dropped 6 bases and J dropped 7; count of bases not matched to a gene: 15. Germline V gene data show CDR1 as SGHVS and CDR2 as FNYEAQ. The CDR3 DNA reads TGTGCCAGCAGTTCTCGACCCACAGGGGCTTTTAATGAGCAGTTCTTC. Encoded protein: CASSSRPTGAFNEQFF.

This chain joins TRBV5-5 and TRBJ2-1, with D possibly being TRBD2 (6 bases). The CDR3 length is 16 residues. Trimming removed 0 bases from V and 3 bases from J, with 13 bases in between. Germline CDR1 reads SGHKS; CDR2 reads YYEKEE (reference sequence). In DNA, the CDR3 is TGTGCCAGCAGCTTGGTCGAACGGGGGAGCTACAATGAGCAGTTCTTC. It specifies CASSLVERGSYNEQFF.

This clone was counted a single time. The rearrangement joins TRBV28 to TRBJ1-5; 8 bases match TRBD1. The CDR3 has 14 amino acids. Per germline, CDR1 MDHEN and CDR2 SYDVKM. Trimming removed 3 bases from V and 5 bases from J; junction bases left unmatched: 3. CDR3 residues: CASSLTGDYQPQHF. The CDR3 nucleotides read TGTGCCAGCAGTTTGACAGGGGACTATCAGCCCCAGCATTTT.

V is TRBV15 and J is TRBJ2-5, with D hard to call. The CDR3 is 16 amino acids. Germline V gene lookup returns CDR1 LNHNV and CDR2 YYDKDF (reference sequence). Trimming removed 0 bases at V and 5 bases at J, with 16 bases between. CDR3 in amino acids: CATSRDLRLLGETQYF. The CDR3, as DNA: TGTGCCACCAGCAGAGATCTAAGGCTCCTCGGGGAGACCCAGTACTTC.

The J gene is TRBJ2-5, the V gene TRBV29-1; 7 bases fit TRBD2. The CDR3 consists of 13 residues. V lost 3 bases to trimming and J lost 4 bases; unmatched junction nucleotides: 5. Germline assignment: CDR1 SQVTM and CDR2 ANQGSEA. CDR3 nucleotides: TGCAGCGTTGATGTGGGGGGGGGAGAGACCCAGTACTTC. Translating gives CSVDVGGGETQYF. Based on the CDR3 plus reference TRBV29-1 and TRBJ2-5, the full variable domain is SAVISQKPSRDICQRGTSLTIQCQVDSQVTMMFWYRQQPGQSLTLIATANQGSEATYESGFVIDKFPISRPNLTFSTLTVSNMSPEDSSIYLCSVDVGGGETQYFGPGTRLLVL.

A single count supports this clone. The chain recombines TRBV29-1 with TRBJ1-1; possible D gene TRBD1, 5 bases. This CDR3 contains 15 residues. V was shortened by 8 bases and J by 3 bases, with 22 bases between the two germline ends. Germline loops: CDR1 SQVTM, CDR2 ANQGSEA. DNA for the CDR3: TGCAGCTCCTCTCAGGGAGGACGGTTGGACACTGAAGCTTTCTTT. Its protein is CSSSQGGRLDTEAFF.

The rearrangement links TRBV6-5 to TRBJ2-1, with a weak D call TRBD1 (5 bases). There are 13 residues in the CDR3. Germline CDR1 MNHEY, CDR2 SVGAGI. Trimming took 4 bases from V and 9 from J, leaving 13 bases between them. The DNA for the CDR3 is TGTGCCAGCAGTTCCGACAGACACACTGAGCAGTTCTTC. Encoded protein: CASSSDRHTEQFF.

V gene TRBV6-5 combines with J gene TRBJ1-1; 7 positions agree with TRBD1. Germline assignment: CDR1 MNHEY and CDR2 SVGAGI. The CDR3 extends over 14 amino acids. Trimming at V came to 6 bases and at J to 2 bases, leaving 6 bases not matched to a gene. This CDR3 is CASRIGQANTEAFF. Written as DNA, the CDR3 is TGTGCCAGCAGGATTGGACAGGCAAACACTGAAGCTTTCTTT.

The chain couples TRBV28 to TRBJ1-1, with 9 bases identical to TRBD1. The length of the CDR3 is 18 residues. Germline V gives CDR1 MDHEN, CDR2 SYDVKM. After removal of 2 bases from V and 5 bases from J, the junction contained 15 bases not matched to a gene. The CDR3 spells CASSLHPGLQGAWTEAFF. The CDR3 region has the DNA TGTGCCAGCAGTTTACATCCCGGATTACAGGGGGCTTGGACTGAAGCTTTCTTT. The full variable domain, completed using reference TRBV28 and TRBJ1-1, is DVKVTQSSRYLVKRTGEKVFLECVQDMDHENMFWYRQDPGLGLRLIYFSYDVKMKEKGDIPEGYSVSREKKERFSLILESASTNQTSMYLCASSLHPGLQGAWTEAFFGQGTRLTVV.

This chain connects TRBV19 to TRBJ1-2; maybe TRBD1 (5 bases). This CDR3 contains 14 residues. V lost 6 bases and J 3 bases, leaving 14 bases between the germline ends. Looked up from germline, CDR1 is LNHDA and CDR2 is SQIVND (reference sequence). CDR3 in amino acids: CASRTDTADYGYTF. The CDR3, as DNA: TGTGCCAGTAGGACGGACACGGCGGACTATGGCTACACCTTC.

The CDR3 protein is CASSSGTRYEQYF. DNA for the CDR3: TGTGCCAGCTCTTCAGGGACAAGATACGAGCAGTACTTC. The chain is built from TRBV7-2 and TRBJ2-7, with D perhaps matching TRBD1 (6 bases). Trimming removed 8 bases from V and 4 bases from J, with 15 bases in between. Germline V CDR1 and CDR2: SGHTA, FQGNSA. The CDR3 is 13 residues long.